The 21 T cell receptor beta chains below all came from one sample that was sequenced in a study of T cells in Graves' hyperthyroidism and ophthalmopathy. Amplification of TCR beta CDR3 regions used RNA as the template. Initially, a first-round RT-PCR of the TCR CDR3 employed the HTBI primer set. TCRdb reprocessed the multiplex PCR reads via MiXCR and lists one record per CDR3 protein. The sample includes fewer than 500,000 distinct CDR3 sequences, around an eighth seen only once; the top ten take about 20%. Input material: blood. The receptors were sampled from a man aged 25 to 45 with Graves' hyperthyroidism that later progressed to Graves' ophthalmopathy.

Details on this clonotype: At one of its ends the junction is not consistent with the germline gene, which may arise from a read error. The chain carries TRBV7-7 and TRBJ2-1, with 8 bases aligning to TRBD2. The germline V gene has CDR1 SSHAT and CDR2 FNYEAQ (reference sequence). This CDR3 spans 14 amino acids. Here the CDR3 DNA reads TGTGCTAGCAGCTTAGCGGGGCCGAACAATGAGCAGTTCTTC. This gives the protein CASSLAGPNNEQFF.

This clonotype was recorded a few times. The chain employs TRBV7-9 and TRBJ2-1; D may match TRBD1 or TRBD2 (6 bases each). CDR3 size: 12 residues. In germline, CDR1 is SEHNR, CDR2 FQNEAQ (reference sequence). V dropped 9 bases and J dropped 5 bases, with 11 bases sitting between them. For the CDR3, the DNA is TGTGCCAGTGGGGGGCGAGACAATGAGCAGTTCTTC. It codes for CASGGRDNEQFF. The full variable domain, in which reference TRBV7-9 and TRBJ2-1 provide the parts outside the CDR3, is DTGVSQNPRHKITKRGQNVTFRCDPISEHNRLYWYRQTLGQGPEFLTYFQNEAQLEKSRLLSDRFSAERPKGSFSTLEIQRTEQGDSAMYLCASGGRDNEQFFGPGTRLTVL.

This clonotype was counted at least ten times. The chain couples TRBV12-3 or TRBV12-4 to TRBJ2-7, with 8 nucleotides matching TRBD1. V trimming: 7 bases; J trimming: 2 bases; junction bases outside the gene matches: 13. The CDR3 consists of 16 residues. CDR3 region: CASTFRQGYSPYEQYF. In DNA, the CDR3 is TGTGCCAGCACCTTTCGACAGGGGTATAGTCCCTACGAGCAGTACTTC.

This clonotype was seen repeatedly, ten times or more. This sequence joins TRBV11-2 and TRBJ2-3; 8 bases are a match to TRBD1. In germline, CDR1 is SGHAT, CDR2 FQNNGV. The CDR3 runs to 15 residues. The V gene end was trimmed by 8 bases and the J gene end by 2 bases; junction bases not matched to a gene: 9. For the CDR3, the DNA is TGTGCCAGCGGGGCAGGGGGCATGTCCACAGATACGCAGTATTTT. This gives the protein CASGAGGMSTDTQYF. Looking up the rest from reference TRBV11-2 and TRBJ2-3 gives the full variable domain: EAGVAQSPRYKIIEKRQSVAFWCNPISGHATLYWYQQILGQGPKLLIQFQNNGVVDDSQLPKDRFSAERLKGVDSTLKIQPAKLEDSAVYLCASGAGGMSTDTQYFGPGTRLTVL.

As concerns this clonotype: A junction boundary mismatches the germline segment, possibly from a read error. The chain uses TRBV11-1 and TRBJ1-6, with 7 bases lining up with TRBD1. Germline assignment: CDR1 SGHAT and CDR2 FQDESV (reference sequence). The CDR3 spans 13 residues. The CDR3 protein is CASSQTGDSPLHF. In DNA, the CDR3 is TGCGCCAGCAGCCAAACAGGGGATTCACCCCTCCACTTT.

This clonotype was detected only a few times. J is TRBJ2-3 and V is TRBV20-1, with a tentative D call TRBD2 (7 bases). This CDR3 has 18 amino acids. Looked up from germline, CDR1 is DFQATT and CDR2 is SNEGSKA (reference sequence). Trimming shortened V by 4 bases and J by 2 bases, and 25 bases separated the two germline ends. CDR3 nucleotides: TGCAGTGCTACAGGAGTGGGGGGGGGCTCCTTATACACAGATACGCAGTATTTT. Its protein is CSATGVGGGSLYTDTQYF.

This clonotype was found a few times. DNA of the CDR3: TGTGCCAGCAGCGTATCGGGGGCCGGAGAGACCCAGTACTTC. This translates into CASSVSGAGETQYF. This chain uses TRBV9 with TRBJ2-5, with D perhaps matching TRBD1 or TRBD2 (6 bases each). The CDR3 is 14 amino acids. V was cut by 1 base and J by 4 bases, with 11 bases left in between. The germline V gene encodes CDR1 SGDLS and CDR2 YYNGEE.

This clonotype was seen many times. The V and J genes are TRBV5-1 and TRBJ2-1, with D perhaps assigned TRBD1 or TRBD2 (5 bases each). CDR3 length: 14 residues. CDR1 SGHRS and CDR2 YFSETQ come from the germline V gene. V gave up 6 bases and J gave up 7 bases, with 17 bases separating them. CDR3 coding DNA: TGCGCCAGCACCGAGGGACCATCGAAGAATGAGCAGTTCTTC. It encodes CASTEGPSKNEQFF.

Many counts were recorded for this clonotype. The V gene is TRBV20-1, the J gene TRBJ1-1; TRBD1 matches 9 bases. V lost 6 bases, J lost 5 bases, and 16 bases stayed unmatched. This CDR3 is 16 amino acids long. From germline, CDR1 is DFQATT and CDR2 SNEGSKA (reference sequence). CDR3 protein: CSARLTGGPTPTEAFF. The CDR3 DNA reads as TGCAGTGCAAGACTGACAGGGGGTCCCACCCCAACTGAAGCTTTCTTT.

This clonotype has a count of ten or more. The chain combines TRBV11-2 with TRBJ2-1; unclear D gene. The germline CDR1 and CDR2 sequences are SGHAT and FQNNGV. V lost 2 bases and J 3 bases, leaving 11 bases between the germline ends. The CDR3 consists of 15 residues. CDR3 residues: CASSLKGPYYNEQFF. Written as DNA, the CDR3 is TGTGCCAGCAGCTTAAAAGGCCCTTACTACAATGAGCAGTTCTTC. Full variable domain (remainder filled in from reference TRBV11-2 and TRBJ2-1): EAGVAQSPRYKIIEKRQSVAFWCNPISGHATLYWYQQILGQGPKLLIQFQNNGVVDDSQLPKDRFSAERLKGVDSTLKIQPAKLEDSAVYLCASSLKGPYYNEQFFGPGTRLTVL.

This clonotype was seen ten or more times. The chain combines TRBV12-5 with TRBJ1-1, with 7 bases that match TRBD1. V trimming: 7 bases; J trimming: 5 bases; junction bases outside the gene matches: 13. The CDR3 loop spans 15 amino acids. Germline V lookup: CDR1 LGHNT, CDR2 FRNRAP. CDR3 sequence (DNA): TGTGCTAGTGCCCTCCACAGGGGTAGGGAAACTGAAGCTTTCTTT. This gives the protein CASALHRGRETEAFF. Full variable domain (missing parts from reference TRBV12-5 and TRBJ1-1): DARVTQTPRHKVTEMGQEVTMRCQPILGHNTVFWYRQTMMQGLELLAYFRNRAPLDDSGMPKDRFSAEMPDATLATLKIQPSEPRDSAVYFCASALHRGRETEAFFGQGTRLTVV.

This clonotype came up many times. The V and J genes are TRBV10-3 and TRBJ2-7, with D perhaps TRBD1 (5 bases). The V and J ends lost 5 bases and 0 bases respectively, with 8 bases between them. The CDR3 is 13 residues long. Germline V gene sequence: CDR1 ENHRY, CDR2 SYGVKD. Here the CDR3 reads CAISPQGSYEQYF. CDR3 DNA sequence: TGTGCCATCAGTCCGCAGGGCTCCTACGAGCAGTACTTC.

This clonotype occurred a few times. V usage is TRBV3-1 and J usage is TRBJ1-5; 7 bases line up with TRBD1. This CDR3 comprises 13 residues. The germline gives CDR1 LGHDT, CDR2 YNNKEL (reference sequence). V trimming: 6 bases; J trimming: 7 bases; junction bases outside the gene matches: 6. For the CDR3, the DNA is TGTGCCAGCAGTGCCAGGGGGGGGCAGCCCCAGCATTTT. Amino acids: CASSARGGQPQHF.

This clonotype was recorded many times. This chain uses TRBV11-2 with TRBJ2-7; no clear D gene. The CDR3 extends over 12 amino acids. Germline CDR1 is SGHAT and CDR2 is FQNNGV. V was trimmed by 5 bases and J by 4 bases, leaving 9 bases between them. CDR3 sequence (DNA): TGTGCCAGCAGCCTAAGTAGGTACGAGCAGTACTTC. As protein: CASSLSRYEQYF.

In its sample, this clonotype was seen many times. V is TRBV5-1 and J is TRBJ2-3; 10 bases match TRBD1. CDR3 length equals 17 residues. The germline V gene encodes CDR1 SGHRS and CDR2 YFSETQ. After removal of 0 bases from V and 4 bases from J, the junction contained 8 bases not matched to a gene. CDR3 amino acids: CASSLAPSTGGPDTQYF. CDR3 DNA sequence: TGCGCCAGCAGCTTGGCCCCCTCGACAGGGGGCCCAGATACGCAGTATTTT.

The V gene is TRBV5-1, the J gene TRBJ1-1, with D uncertain. V lost 1 base and J lost 1, with 8 bases in between. The CDR3 consists of 14 residues. CDR1 is SGHRS and CDR2 is YFSETQ in the germline V gene. CDR3 DNA: TGCGCCAGCAGCTTGCAACCCGCGAACACTGAAGCTTTCTTT. This encodes CASSLQPANTEAFF.

V usage is TRBV18 and J usage is TRBJ1-4, with TRBD1 as a possible D gene (6 bases). V lost 3 bases and J 7 bases, leaving 15 bases between the germline ends. Germline V CDR1 and CDR2: KGHSH, LQKENI. The CDR3 totals 15 residues. CDR3 in amino acids: CASSPRGTHVEKLFF. Written as DNA, the CDR3 is TGTGCCAGCTCACCCCGAGGGACACATGTTGAAAAACTGTTTTTT.

The chain combines TRBV5-1 with TRBJ2-1, with TRBD2 as a possible D gene (6 bases). V dropped 0 bases and J dropped 6 bases, with 16 bases sitting between them. Germline loops: CDR1 SGHRS, CDR2 YFSETQ. There are 16 residues in the CDR3. DNA for the CDR3: TGCGCCAGCAGCTTGGGCAGGCCCCCCGGGGGCAATGAGCAGTTCTTC. This translates into CASSLGRPPGGNEQFF.

The chain links TRBV9 to TRBJ2-1; TRBD2 agrees at 9 bases. Germline V lookup: CDR1 SGDLS, CDR2 YYNGEE. This CDR3 is 16 amino acids long. Trimming at V came to 5 bases and at J to 8 bases, leaving 14 bases not matched to a gene. As DNA, the CDR3 is TGTGCCAGCAGGCGGGGGGGCATAAGGGGAAGCTATGAGCAGTTCTTC. Protein: CASRRGGIRGSYEQFF.

Turning to this clonotype: A much larger clone differs from this one at a single base, so this may be a read error. The chain employs TRBV28 and TRBJ1-2, with unresolved D. This CDR3 comprises 13 residues. V was trimmed by 4 bases and J by 7 bases, leaving 13 bases between them. CDR1 and CDR2 (germline): MDHEN, SYDVKM. The CDR3 DNA reads TGTGCCAGCAGTTCCCCTGGACCGGTTGGCTACACCTTC. It is translated as CASSSPGPVGYTF.

The chain uses TRBV7-2 and TRBJ2-7; D is ambiguous. V was trimmed by 1 base and J by 0 bases, leaving 13 bases between them. The germline gives CDR1 SGHTA, CDR2 FQGNSA. The CDR3 is 16 residues long. The chain's CDR3 is CASSLVQVRSSYEQYF. DNA for the CDR3: TGTGCCAGCAGCTTAGTCCAGGTCAGGAGCTCCTACGAGCAGTACTTC.